The 29 T cell receptor beta chains below come from one sample, sequenced in a study of blood T cells in healthy people across ages. Together with a sample-barcoded 5' primer, a J-beta primer mix was included in a second PCR lasting about 6 to 11 cycles. TCRdb re-derived calls from the 5' RACE reads in MiXCR, one entry per CDR3 protein. There are around 1.7 million distinct CDR3 sequences in the sample; approximately 30% occur only once, and roughly 8% lies in the top ten. Sequencing was performed on blood. The receptors derive from a woman aged 30 to 39 in good health.

In this sample, this clonotype turned up many times. The rearrangement joins TRBV20-1 to TRBJ2-5; D is possibly TRBD1 (5 bases). The length of the CDR3 is 12 residues. The V and J ends lost 5 bases and 3 bases respectively, with 10 bases between them. CDR1 DFQATT and CDR2 SNEGSKA come from the germline V gene (reference sequence). CDR3 region: CSARGAEETQYF. CDR3 nucleotides: TGCAGTGCTCGTGGGGCGGAAGAGACCCAGTACTTC.

This clonotype was observed a few times. The genes are TRBV29-1 and TRBJ1-2; 7 bases are shared with TRBD1. CDR1 and CDR2 (germline): SQVTM, ANQGSEA. V trimming: 5 bases; J trimming: 4 bases; junction bases outside the gene matches: 7. The CDR3 is 13 residues long. As DNA, the CDR3 is TGCAGCGTTACAACGGGACAGTTCTATGGCTACACCTTC. Protein: CSVTTGQFYGYTF.

This clonotype was seen more than once but under ten times. The V gene is TRBV28, the J gene TRBJ2-7, with unresolved D. The CDR3 loop spans 16 amino acids. Germline V gives CDR1 MDHEN, CDR2 SYDVKM. V was cut by 7 bases and J by 3 bases, with 22 bases left in between. CDR3: CASIPPTAGQRYEQYF. The CDR3, as DNA: TGTGCCAGCATCCCCCCCACGGCCGGGCAGCGCTACGAGCAGTACTTC.

This clonotype was counted ten times or more. The gene calls are TRBV12-3 or TRBV12-4 and TRBJ2-6; 11 nucleotides match TRBD2. This CDR3 contains 17 residues. V trimming: 6 bases; J trimming: 0 bases; junction bases outside the gene matches: 4. The CDR3 DNA sequence: TGTGCCAGCAGAGCGACTAGCGGGACCTCTGGGGCCAACGTCCTGACTTTC. Translation: CASRATSGTSGANVLTF.

The rearrangement links TRBV7-2 to TRBJ1-5, with 7 bases aligning to TRBD1. This CDR3 is 14 amino acids long. The ends lost 6 bases at V and 7 bases at J; junction bases unmatched: 9. In germline, CDR1 is SGHTA, CDR2 FQGNSA. The CDR3 here is CASSPTQGHQPQHF. Here the CDR3 DNA reads TGTGCCAGCAGTCCAACACAGGGGCACCAGCCCCAGCATTTT.

This chain connects TRBV6-1 to TRBJ2-1; 8 bases agree with TRBD1. The CDR3 is made up of 13 amino acids. Per germline, CDR1 MNHNS and CDR2 SASEGT. The ends lost 5 bases at V and 15 bases at J; junction bases unmatched: 12. Written as DNA, the CDR3 is TGTGCCAGCAGTCCATGCAGTCCCGGGACAGGGTTCTTC. It specifies CASSPCSPGTGFF.

This clonotype has only one observation. The junction and the germline gene differ at one end; a read error may be behind it. The chain couples TRBV5-1 to TRBJ1-2, with no clear D. This CDR3 comprises 14 residues. Germline V gene lookup returns CDR1 SGHRS and CDR2 YFSETQ. The CDR3: CAGSLAVSGFGYTF. In DNA form, the CDR3 reads TGCGCCGGCAGCTTGGCCGTATCGGGGTTCGGCTACACCTTC.

The chain has TRBV6-1 and TRBJ2-1; D might be TRBD1 (6 bases). CDR3 length: 14 amino acids. Deletions cut 8 bases from V and 5 bases from J, with 16 bases between. Per the germline V gene, CDR1 is MNHNS and CDR2 is SASEGT. In DNA form, the CDR3 reads TGTGCCAGCCGTCAGGGGAGAGACCACAATGAGCAGTTCTTC. It specifies CASRQGRDHNEQFF.

This clonotype was counted between two and nine times. The V and J genes are TRBV20-1 and TRBJ1-5; TRBD1 is a possible D gene (6 bases). Germline V lookup: CDR1 DFQATT, CDR2 SNEGSKA (reference sequence). This CDR3 spans 14 amino acids. The CDR3 sequence is CSVRGLGPGQPQHF. Here the CDR3 DNA reads TGCAGCGTCAGGGGTTTAGGGCCAGGTCAGCCCCAGCATTTT.

About this clonotype itself: An end of the junction differs from the germline gene, which may be a read error. The gene calls are TRBV7-9 and TRBJ2-7, with D possibly being TRBD1 or TRBD2 (5 bases each). The CDR3 runs to 15 residues. CDR1 SEHNR and CDR2 FQNEAQ come from the germline V gene (reference sequence). CDR3 nucleotide sequence: TGTGCCTGCAGCTTAGAGCCGGGACCCAATTACGAGCAGTACTTC. The encoded protein is CACSLEPGPNYEQYF.

V is TRBV5-1 and J is TRBJ2-1; 13 bases match TRBD2. The DNA end lines up better with TRBJ2-7; the J call may be wrong. Germline assignment: CDR1 SGHRS and CDR2 YFSETQ. The length of the CDR3 is 19 residues. As DNA, the CDR3 is TGCGCCAGCAGCCGGACTAGCGGGAGTGTCTCGAGCTCCTACAATGAGCAGTACTTC. Residues: CASSRTSGSVSSSYNEQYF.

In regard to this clonotype: Its ends do not fully match the called genes, so a read error is possible. The rearrangement joins TRBV10-3 to TRBJ2-1; 8 positions match TRBD2. CDR1 ENHRY and CDR2 SYGVKD come from the germline V gene. This CDR3 comprises 16 residues. The CDR3, as DNA: TGTGCCATCAGTGAACTTAGGACTAGCTCCTACAATGAGCAGGTCTTC. Its translation is CAISELRTSSYNEQVF.

The chain has TRBV7-9 and TRBJ1-1; D ambiguous. CDR1 is SEHNR, CDR2 FQNEAQ, per germline (reference sequence). V was trimmed by 7 bases and J by 5 bases, leaving 14 bases between them. This CDR3 spans 13 amino acids. The CDR3 DNA is TGTGCCAGCACCTTTGAGGCGGGGACTGAAGCTTTCTTT. This gives the protein CASTFEAGTEAFF.

In this sample, this clonotype turned up a few times. The chain joins TRBV20-1 to TRBJ1-1; maybe TRBD1 (5 bases). Germline V gives CDR1 DFQATT, CDR2 SNEGSKA (reference sequence). The CDR3 covers 11 residues. V lost 7 bases and J lost 1, with 7 bases in between. CDR3 nucleotide sequence: TGCAGTGGACAGCCGAACACTGAAGCTTTCTTT. Protein: CSGQPNTEAFF.

This clonotype was detected a few times. The rearrangement joins TRBV7-9 to TRBJ2-1, with 11 bases fitting TRBD2. The J segment lost 8 bases and the V segment lost 6 bases, leaving 3 bases of the junction unmatched. The germline V gene encodes CDR1 SEHNR and CDR2 FQNEAQ (reference sequence). The CDR3 extends over 13 amino acids. The CDR3, as DNA: TGTGCCAGCAGGACTAGCGGGACCCATGAGCAGTTCTTC. Translation gives CASRTSGTHEQFF.

V and J are TRBV20-1 and TRBJ2-3, with TRBD2 matching over 10 bases. CDR3 length: 15 residues. V lost 4 bases, J lost 1 base, and 5 bases stayed unmatched. CDR1 and CDR2 from the germline V gene are DFQATT and SNEGSKA (reference sequence). Written as DNA, the CDR3 is TGCAGTGCTACCCTAGGACTAGCGGGCACAGATACGCAGTATTTT. It encodes CSATLGLAGTDTQYF.

About this clonotype: A read error may produce the germline difference seen at one junction end. This sequence joins TRBV6-1 and TRBJ2-3; 8 nucleotides line up with TRBD2. This CDR3 region has 17 residues. Germline loops: CDR1 MNHNS, CDR2 SASEGT. The CDR3 reads CTSSGGNSGASTDTQYF. The CDR3 DNA reads as TGTACCAGCAGTGGGGGGAATAGCGGGGCCTCCACAGATACGCAGTATTTT.

This clonotype came up a few times. This sequence joins TRBV10-2 and TRBJ1-2; D is unresolved. Deletions cut 4 bases from V and 6 bases from J, with 6 bases between. Per germline, CDR1 WSHSY and CDR2 SAAADI. The CDR3 loop spans 11 amino acids. The CDR3 here is CASSGTDGYTF. CDR3 nucleotide sequence: TGCGCCAGCAGTGGGACTGATGGCTACACCTTC.

CDR3 sequence (DNA): TGTGCCTGGAGTGATGGCGGGAGTAAGTTCTTC. Encoded protein: CAWSDGGSKFF. This chain links TRBV30 with TRBJ2-1; 7 nucleotides agree with TRBD2. The CDR3 is 11 residues long. V lost 1 base and J lost 14; bases outside the gene matches: 5. CDR1 GTSNPN and CDR2 SVGIG come from the germline V gene (reference sequence).

The J gene is TRBJ1-2, the V gene TRBV5-1, with D tentatively TRBD1 (6 bases). The germline CDR1 and CDR2 sequences are SGHRS and YFSETQ. Trimming shortened V by 2 bases and J by 11 bases, and 19 bases separated the two germline ends. The CDR3 length is 14 residues. The CDR3 sequence: CASSFRNREDEYTF. The CDR3 DNA sequence: TGCGCCAGCAGCTTTAGAAACAGGGAGGACGAGTACACCTTC.

The rearrangement uses TRBV20-1 and TRBJ1-1; D may be TRBD1 (5 bases). The germline V gene has CDR1 DFQATT and CDR2 SNEGSKA (reference sequence). V was cut by 3 bases and J by 12 bases, with 17 bases left in between. The CDR3 is made up of 12 amino acids. The CDR3 bases are TGCAGTGCTAGCAGGCAGGGCCGGGATACTTTCTTT. Protein sequence: CSASRQGRDTFF.

This clonotype appeared a few times. The V and J genes are TRBV7-2 and TRBJ1-4; 7 positions agree with TRBD1. The CDR3 is 15 amino acids. V was clipped by 5 bases and J by 4 bases; unmatched bases: 7. Germline V gives CDR1 SGHTA, CDR2 FQGNSA. This CDR3 reads CASSPDRADNEKLFF. CDR3 coding DNA: TGTGCCAGCAGCCCAGACAGGGCGGATAATGAAAAACTGTTTTTT.

The chain is built from TRBV6-1 and TRBJ2-7; D tentatively reads TRBD1 or TRBD2 (6 bases each). Trimming left V 6 bases short and J 2 bases short, with 17 bases between. Per the germline V gene, CDR1 is MNHNS and CDR2 is SASEGT. This CDR3 is 15 amino acids long. CDR3 residues: CASREGVTHPYEQYF. The CDR3 DNA is TGTGCCAGCAGGGAGGGGGTGACACATCCCTACGAGCAGTACTTC.

This clonotype was seen repeatedly, ten times or more. This chain connects TRBV4-1 to TRBJ2-4; 9 bases line up with TRBD1. J was trimmed by 7 bases and V by 0 bases; bases with no gene match: 10. From germline, CDR1 is MGHRA and CDR2 YSYEKL. The CDR3 spans 17 residues. CDR3 residues: CASSQDGGTGRSNIQYF. CDR3 DNA: TGCGCCAGCAGCCAAGATGGGGGGACAGGGAGGTCCAACATTCAGTACTTC.

This clonotype was seen a few times. The rearrangement links TRBV4-1 to TRBJ2-7, with TRBD1 as a possible D gene (6 bases). The CDR3 totals 12 residues. The V end lost 9 bases, the J end lost 2 bases, and 11 bases lay between the germline ends. CDR1 and CDR2 from the germline V gene are MGHRA and YSYEKL. In DNA form, the CDR3 reads TGCGCCAGTCAGGGGTCCACCTACGAGCAGTACTTC. It specifies CASQGSTYEQYF.

This clonotype was seen repeatedly, ten times or more. This chain links TRBV6-5 with TRBJ2-7; either TRBD1 or TRBD2 may supply D (6 bases each). The germline CDR1 and CDR2 sequences are MNHEY and SVGAGI. The CDR3 extends over 13 amino acids. The V gene lost 0 bases and the J gene lost 6 bases, with 9 bases spanning the gap. The CDR3 region is CASSYSRGREQYF. The CDR3 DNA reads as TGTGCCAGCAGTTACTCCCGGGGGCGCGAGCAGTACTTC.

Turning to this clonotype: This CDR3 is missing its conserved last phenylalanine or tryptophan, likely due to a read error. This sequence joins TRBV29-1 and TRBJ2-6; D gene ambiguous. Trimming pared 3 bases from V and 0 bases from J, leaving 9 bases between. The CDR3 length is 15 residues. CDR1 and CDR2 from the germline V gene are SQVTM and ANQGSEA. The CDR3 nucleotides are TGCAGCGTTGACCAGGATGTCTCTGGGGCCAACGTCCTGACTTCC. This gives the protein CSVDQDVSGANVLTS.

This clonotype appeared a few times. The chain uses TRBV5-1 and TRBJ2-1, with 14 bases identical to TRBD2. The CDR3 spans 14 residues. The germline gives CDR1 SGHRS, CDR2 YFSETQ. Trimming cost V 6 bases and J 9 bases; bases outside gene matches: 5. CDR3 sequence (DNA): TGCGCCAGCACAGGACTAGCGGGAGGTGGTGAGCAGTTCTTC. Its translation: CASTGLAGGGEQFF.

The V and J genes are TRBV29-1 and TRBJ2-3; D gene ambiguous. Germline values: CDR1 SQVTM, CDR2 ANQGSEA. This CDR3 contains 13 residues. V was trimmed by 3 bases and J by 0 bases, leaving 7 bases between them. CDR3 sequence: CSVDAASTDTQYF. Here the CDR3 DNA reads TGCAGCGTTGATGCGGCCAGCACAGATACGCAGTATTTT.